The 27 T cell receptor beta chains given below trace back to one sample, sequenced in a study of cytomegalovirus exposure and HLA in healthy donors. Primers included in the PCR were 60 Vbeta and 13 Jbeta primers. Repertoires were generated with immunoSEQ multiplex PCR, while TCRdb's copy carries only in-frame clones and drops some. Among around 70,000 clones, 70% to 80% were seen once, and the ten largest hold 3%. What was sequenced was PBMCs. These TCRs come from a girl aged 10 to 17 in good health and CMV-seropositive.

The V and J genes are TRBV14 and TRBJ1-2; no firm D call. Trimming took off 0 bases at V and 7 bases at J, with 21 bases between the two ends. Germline V lookup: CDR1 SGHDN, CDR2 FVKESK. The CDR3 contains 17 residues. CDR3: CASSQDSGVRQDSGYTF. The CDR3 bases are TGTGCCAGCAGCCAAGATTCTGGGGTTCGTCAGGACTCTGGCTACACCTTC.

The chain couples TRBV27 to TRBJ2-7; D is uncertain. This CDR3 comprises 15 residues. The V gene lost 5 bases and the J gene lost 2 bases, with 16 bases spanning the gap. Germline V gives CDR1 MNHEY, CDR2 SMNVEV (reference sequence). The CDR3 loop reads CASSAGTETTYEQYF. The DNA of the CDR3 is TGTGCCAGCAGTGCAGGAACTGAGACCACCTACGAGCAGTACTTC.

V gene TRBV6-1 combines with J gene TRBJ1-5; 9 bases fit TRBD1. Per the germline V gene, CDR1 is MNHNS and CDR2 is SASEGT. There are 15 residues in the CDR3. Trimming took 9 bases from V and 5 from J; bases not matched to a gene: 11. In DNA form, the CDR3 reads TGTGCCAGTAAGCCCGGGACAGGGATATATCAGCCCCAGCATTTT. Its translation: CASKPGTGIYQPQHF.

This chain links TRBV6-5 with TRBJ1-4, with D possibly being TRBD1 (6 bases). V gave up 6 bases and J gave up 8 bases, with 16 bases separating them. Germline CDR1 and CDR2: MNHEY and SVGAGI. The CDR3 is 14 residues long. The DNA for the CDR3 is TGTGCCAGCAGACCCTACCCGGGGGGCGAAAAACTGTTTTTT. It yields the protein CASRPYPGGEKLFF.

The chain is built from TRBV5-6 and TRBJ1-2; 7 bases align to TRBD1. Germline CDR1 SGHDT, CDR2 YYEEEE. CDR3 length: 12 residues. The V gene end was trimmed by 4 bases and the J gene end by 7 bases; junction bases not matched to a gene: 4. The CDR3 DNA is TGTGCCAGCAGCCCCGGGACAGCTGGCTACACCTTC. Residues: CASSPGTAGYTF.

The genes are TRBV5-4 and TRBJ1-1, with D uncertain. Germline CDR1 and CDR2: SGHNT and YYREEE (reference sequence). The CDR3 is made up of 13 amino acids. V was cut by 0 bases and J by 7 bases, with 10 bases left in between. The CDR3 sequence: CASSLAGTVEAFF. In nucleotides, the CDR3 is TGTGCCAGCAGCTTGGCCGGAACAGTTGAAGCTTTCTTT.

This clone has just a few counts. V usage is TRBV13 and J usage is TRBJ2-4; 13 nucleotides line up with TRBD2. Germline V gene data show CDR1 as PRHDT and CDR2 as FYEKMQ (reference sequence). The junction had 8 bases not matched to a gene; V was cut back by 3 bases and J by 0 bases. The CDR3 sequence is 19 residues long. CDR3 nucleotide sequence: TGTGCCAGCAGCTTGCTACTAGCGGGAGGGCCCAAAGCCAAAAACATTCAGTACTTC. It translates to CASSLLLAGGPKAKNIQYF. The full variable domain, its missing parts supplied by reference TRBV13 and TRBJ2-4, is AAGVIQSPRHLIKEKRETATLKCYPIPRHDTVYWYQQGPGQDPQFLISFYEKMQSDKGSIPDRFSAQQFSDYHSELNMSSLELGDSALYFCASSLLLAGGPKAKNIQYFGAGTRLSVL.

The chain employs TRBV29-1 and TRBJ2-5; D is perhaps TRBD2 (5 bases). Germline CDR1 reads SQVTM; CDR2 reads ANQGSEA. V was cut by 7 bases and J by 5 bases, with 20 bases left in between. The CDR3 runs to 14 residues. The CDR3 region is CSASWTVVGETQYF. DNA for the CDR3: TGCAGCGCTAGCTGGACGGTGGTAGGCGAGACCCAGTACTTC.

The V gene is TRBV12-5, the J gene TRBJ2-5, with TRBD1 matching over 8 bases. CDR3 length: 14 residues. Per germline, CDR1 LGHNT and CDR2 FRNRAP. After removal of 4 bases from V and 5 bases from J, the junction contained 6 bases not matched to a gene. The CDR3: CASGYRHRGETQYF. In nucleotides, the CDR3 is TGTGCTAGTGGTTATCGTCACAGGGGGGAGACCCAGTACTTC. The complete variable domain, with remaining parts taken from reference TRBV12-5 and TRBJ2-5, reads DARVTQTPRHKVTEMGQEVTMRCQPILGHNTVFWYRQTMMQGLELLAYFRNRAPLDDSGMPKDRFSAEMPDATLATLKIQPSEPRDSAVYFCASGYRHRGETQYFGPGTRLLVL.

The chain links TRBV11-2 to TRBJ1-3, with D unclear. Germline V gene sequence: CDR1 SGHAT, CDR2 FQNNGV. V lost 5 bases, J lost 3 bases, and 11 bases lay in between. The CDR3 sequence is 14 residues long. The CDR3 DNA follows: TGTGCCAGCAGCCGACTAAGCGGTGGAAACACCATATATTTT. Its translation is CASSRLSGGNTIYF.

This chain uses TRBV27 with TRBJ1-1, with TRBD1 as a possible D gene (5 bases). Trimming removed 2 bases from V and 8 bases from J, with 12 bases in between. The germline V gene encodes CDR1 MNHEY and CDR2 SMNVEV (reference sequence). This CDR3 contains 13 residues. The CDR3 loop is CASSLMQGPEAFF. CDR3 bases: TGTGCCAGCAGTTTAATGCAGGGCCCAGAAGCTTTCTTT.

This chain uses TRBV4-2 with TRBJ2-2; D possibly corresponds to TRBD1 (6 bases). This CDR3 has 18 amino acids. Germline values: CDR1 LGHNA, CDR2 YNFKEQ. V was shortened by 3 bases and J by 1 base, with 18 bases between the two germline ends. CDR3 bases: TGTGCCAGCAGCCACATGCCCCGAGGGGGAGTGAACACCGGGGAGCTGTTTTTT. Amino acid sequence: CASSHMPRGGVNTGELFF.

The rearrangement uses TRBV7-8 and TRBJ1-1; D ambiguous. V lost 3 bases, J lost 1 base, and 6 bases lay in between. Germline V CDR1 and CDR2: SGHVS, FQNEAQ. The CDR3 consists of 13 residues. DNA for the CDR3: TGTGCCAGCAGCTTGACACAGAACACTGAAGCTTTCTTT. Its protein is CASSLTQNTEAFF.

This clone was observed a single time. The rearrangement joins TRBV4-2 to TRBJ1-3, with 7 bases fitting TRBD1. Germline CDR1 is LGHNA and CDR2 is YNFKEQ. With V trimmed by 0 bases and J by 4 bases, 3 bases remained unmatched. The CDR3 has 15 amino acids. CDR3 bases: TGTGCCAGCAGCCAAGATAAGGGGGCGGGAAACACCATATATTTT. Amino acid sequence: CASSQDKGAGNTIYF.

This chain joins TRBV9 and TRBJ2-7, with TRBD2 matching 7 bases. Germline CDR1 SGDLS, CDR2 YYNGEE. V lost 2 bases, J lost 0 bases, and 5 bases stayed unmatched. The CDR3 extends over 15 amino acids. The CDR3 protein is CASSVTGTNSYEQYF. In DNA form, the CDR3 reads TGTGCCAGCAGCGTTACCGGGACTAACTCCTACGAGCAGTACTTC.

V and J are TRBV21-1 and TRBJ2-6; the table gives TRBD1 as D, unverified against the DNA. TRBV21-1 is termed a pseudogene. The CDR3 runs to 16 residues. In DNA, the CDR3 is TGTGCCAGCAGCAAAGTACCCACAACTGGGGCCAACGTCCTGACTTTC. It is translated as CASSKVPTTGANVLTF.

In the case of this clone: Distinct nucleotide sequences in the sample also encode this CDR3. The J gene is TRBJ2-6, the V gene TRBV28; 7 bases map to TRBD1. Germline loops: CDR1 MDHEN, CDR2 SYDVKM. There are 15 residues in the CDR3. V was clipped by 4 bases and J by 2 bases; unmatched bases: 2. For the CDR3, the DNA is TGTGCCAGCAGTTCCGACAGGGCTGGGGCCAACGTCCTGACTTTC. Residues: CASSSDRAGANVLTF.

The rearrangement uses TRBV25-1 and TRBJ2-3, with a weak D call TRBD1 (6 bases). Germline CDR1 and CDR2: MGHDK and SYGVNS. V was clipped by 5 bases and J by 2 bases, with 17 bases between them. The CDR3 runs to 16 residues. CDR3 DNA: TGTGCCAGCAGTACCCGCCGCACAGGGTCCACAGATACGCAGTATTTT. This encodes CASSTRRTGSTDTQYF.

The V gene is TRBV2, the J gene TRBJ2-3, with D tentatively TRBD2 (5 bases). In germline, CDR1 is SNHLY, CDR2 FYNNEI. Trimming pared 7 bases from V and 1 base from J, leaving 9 bases between. The CDR3 contains 13 residues. The CDR3 protein is CASTDYGTDTQYF. The CDR3 bases are TGTGCCAGCACAGACTACGGCACAGATACGCAGTATTTT.

This sequence joins TRBV7-9 and TRBJ2-6; D is possibly TRBD1 (5 bases). The germline V gene has CDR1 SEHNR and CDR2 FQNEAQ (reference sequence). Deletions cut 5 bases from V and 0 bases from J, with 20 bases between. The CDR3 contains 19 residues. The CDR3 here is CASSTSYSRAHSGANVLTF. CDR3 nucleotides: TGTGCCAGCAGCACTTCCTATTCCAGGGCCCACTCTGGGGCCAACGTCCTGACTTTC.

J is TRBJ1-5 and V is TRBV5-4; D remains ambiguous. With 0 bases removed from V and 6 bases from J, the gap between germline ends came to 7 bases. The CDR3 runs to 13 residues. Germline lookup yields CDR1 SGHNT and CDR2 YYREEE (reference sequence). The CDR3 bases are TGTGCCAGCAGCTTGGCGGGGAGTCAGCCCCAGCATTTT. It is translated as CASSLAGSQPQHF. Supplemented by reference TRBV5-4 and TRBJ1-5, the full variable domain reads ETGVTQSPTHLIKTRGQQVTLRCSSQSGHNTVSWYQQALGQGPQFIFQYYREEENGRGNFPPRFSGLQFPNYSSELNVNALELDDSALYLCASSLAGSQPQHFGDGTRLSIL.

The sample holds a few counts of this clone. CDR3 sequence: CASSEGPGGSQPQHF. As DNA, the CDR3 is TGTGCCAGCAGTGAAGGGCCAGGGGGCAGTCAGCCCCAGCATTTT. The chain recombines TRBV2 with TRBJ1-5; 8 bases match TRBD1. Trimming removed 1 base from V and 6 bases from J; junction bases left unmatched: 5. Germline assignment: CDR1 SNHLY and CDR2 FYNNEI. This CDR3 has 15 residues.

The J gene is TRBJ1-2, the V gene TRBV9; 7 bases map to TRBD1. Germline assignment: CDR1 SGDLS and CDR2 YYNGEE. The CDR3 runs 14 residues. V was pared by 0 bases and J by 7 bases, with 6 bases of the junction left unmatched. This CDR3 reads CASSVGQGGPGYTF. CDR3 DNA sequence: TGTGCCAGCAGCGTAGGGCAGGGGGGACCTGGCTACACCTTC.

The chain has TRBV5-1 and TRBJ2-5; 8 nucleotides match TRBD1. V was clipped by 4 bases and J by 1 base; unmatched bases: 3. This CDR3 has 14 amino acids. Germline lookup yields CDR1 SGHRS and CDR2 YFSETQ. The CDR3 coding sequence is TGCGCCAGCAGCCGGGACAGGTTCCAAGAGACCCAGTACTTC. It specifies CASSRDRFQETQYF.

The V call is TRBV7-2, the J call TRBJ2-7; a possible D gene is TRBD2 (6 bases). The CDR3 length is 16 residues. Trimming left V 1 base short and J 6 bases short, with 19 bases between. Germline V CDR1 and CDR2: SGHTA, FQGNSA. The CDR3 here is CASSLGGGGAAFEQYF. The CDR3, as DNA: TGTGCCAGCAGCTTAGGGGGAGGAGGCGCCGCTTTCGAGCAGTACTTC.

V usage is TRBV7-2 and J usage is TRBJ2-7; TRBD1 matches 7 bases. CDR1 and CDR2 (germline): SGHTA, FQGNSA. This CDR3 spans 16 amino acids. V trimming: 8 bases; J trimming: 3 bases; junction bases outside the gene matches: 16. CDR3 sequence reads: CASRPGDSWALYEQYF. CDR3 coding DNA: TGTGCCAGCCGACCCGGGGACAGTTGGGCCCTCTACGAGCAGTACTTC. The entire variable domain, with the rest obtained from reference TRBV7-2 and TRBJ2-7, is as follows: GAGVSQSPSNKVTEKGKDVELRCDPISGHTALYWYRQSLGQGLEFLIYFQGNSAPDKSGLPSDRFSAERTGGSVSTLTIQRTQQEDSAVYLCASRPGDSWALYEQYFGPGTRLTVT.

V and J are TRBV7-8 and TRBJ2-3, with D uncertain. Germline V gives CDR1 SGHVS, CDR2 FQNEAQ. V gave up 1 base and J gave up 4 bases, with 9 bases separating them. The CDR3 loop spans 14 amino acids. This CDR3 is CASSLGELSDTQYF. The CDR3 DNA reads as TGTGCCAGCAGCTTAGGCGAGTTATCAGATACGCAGTATTTT. The full variable domain, completed using reference TRBV7-8 and TRBJ2-3, is GAGVSQSPRYKVAKRGQDVALRCDPISGHVSLFWYQQALGQGPEFLTYFQNEAQLDKSGLPSDRFFAERPEGSVSTLKIQRTQQEDSAVYLCASSLGELSDTQYFGPGTRLTVL.